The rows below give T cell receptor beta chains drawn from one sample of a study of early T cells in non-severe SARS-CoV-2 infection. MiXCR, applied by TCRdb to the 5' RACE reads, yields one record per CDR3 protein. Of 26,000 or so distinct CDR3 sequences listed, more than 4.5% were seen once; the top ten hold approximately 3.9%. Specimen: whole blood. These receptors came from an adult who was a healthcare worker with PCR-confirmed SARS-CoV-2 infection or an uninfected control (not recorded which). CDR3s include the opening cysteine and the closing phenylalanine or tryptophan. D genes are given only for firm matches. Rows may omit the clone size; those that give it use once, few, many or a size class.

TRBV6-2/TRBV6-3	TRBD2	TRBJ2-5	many	CASRKLAGFQETQYF	TGTGCCAGCAGGAAACTAGCGGGGTTTCAAGAGACCCAGTACTTC
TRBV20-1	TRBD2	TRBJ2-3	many	CSARLAGGDTQYF	TGCAGTGCGAGACTAGCGGGGGGCGATACGCAGTATTTT
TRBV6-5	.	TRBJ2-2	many	CASRGGPRNTGELFF	TGTGCCAGCAGGGGGGGTCCCAGGAACACCGGGGAGCTGTTTTTT
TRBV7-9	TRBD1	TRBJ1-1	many	CASSFDRGEAFF	TGTGCCAGCAGCTTCGACAGGGGTGAAGCTTTCTTT
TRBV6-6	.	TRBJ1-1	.	CASSLQGRNTEAFF	TGTGCCAGCAGTCTACAGGGTAGGAACACTGAAGCTTTCTTT
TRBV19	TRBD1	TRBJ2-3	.	CASRIRGRGTDTQYF	TGTGCCAGTAGGATCAGGGGGCGCGGCACAGATACGCAGTATTTT
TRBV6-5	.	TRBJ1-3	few	CASSYSSFSGNTIYF	TGTGCCAGCAGTTACTCATCGTTCTCTGGAAACACCATATATTTT
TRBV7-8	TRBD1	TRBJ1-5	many	CASSLGTGGYQPQHF	TGTGCCAGCAGCCTAGGAACAGGGGGTTATCAGCCCCAGCATTTT
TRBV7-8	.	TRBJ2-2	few	CASSLVLLGAGELFF	TGTGCCAGCAGCTTAGTTCTGCTAGGTGCCGGGGAGCTGTTTTTT
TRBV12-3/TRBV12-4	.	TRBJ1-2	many	CASSLGGRYGYTF	TGTGCCAGCAGTTTAGGAGGGAGGTATGGCTACACCTTC
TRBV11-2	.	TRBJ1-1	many	CASSLRSMNTEAFF	TGTGCCAGCAGCTTGCGTTCAATGAACACTGAAGCTTTCTTT